This is a list of T cell receptor beta chains from one sample in a study of PD-L1 blockade in urothelial cancer. Sequencing used immunoSEQ multiplex PCR; TCRdb keeps in-frame clones, though not all of them. The sample comprises over 20,000 clones, less than 90% of which are singletons, and roughly 31% rests with the top ten. The material sequenced was PBMCs, taken around atezolizumab (anti-PD-L1) treatment. The receptors stem from a man in his sixties with urothelial cancer. CDR3s include the opening cysteine and the closing phenylalanine or tryptophan.

TRBV5-1	TRBJ1-1	CASSPRTGNTEAFF
TRBV5-1	TRBJ2-1	CASSPTSAPYNEQFF
TRBV10-1	TRBJ2-5	CASSNDRVETQYF
TRBV18	TRBJ2-1	CASSPTSGRSYNEQFF
TRBV29-1	TRBJ1-1	CSVVRSTEAFF
TRBV27	TRBJ2-5	CASSLRMTGGGETQYF
TRBV18	TRBJ1-1	CASSPPLGSLPEAFF
TRBV18	TRBJ1-1	CASSPRQGQDTEAFF
TRBV9	TRBJ1-6	CASSGGGTGSGRGSPLHF
TRBV9	TRBJ1-4	CASSVERGLGNEKLFF
TRBV5-1	TRBJ1-1	CASSPGGTVNTEAFF
TRBV6-5	TRBJ1-2	CASSTGTGLGYTF
TRBV7-9	TRBJ2-7	CASSSFYEQYF
TRBV6-1	TRBJ1-1	CASLGPRRVTEAFF
TRBV5-5	TRBJ2-2	CASSLLRANTGELFF
TRBV5-4	TRBJ1-5	CASSLDNQQPQHF
TRBV6-5	TRBJ1-6	CASSYTVRGHSPLHF
TRBV2	TRBJ1-1	CASSVGGSTEAFF
TRBV19	TRBJ2-3	CASSSPSGTDTQYF
TRBV30	TRBJ1-1	CAWSGGTTEAFF
TRBV5-1	TRBJ2-7	CASSPSGQRYEQYF
TRBV30	TRBJ1-6	CAWDRDRVESPLHF
TRBV7-9	TRBJ2-6	CASSRQGFSGANVLTF
TRBV6-6	TRBJ2-7	CASSYSWEPSYEQYF
TRBV6-5	TRBJ1-2	CASSYGSGFSYGYTF
TRBV30	TRBJ2-2	CAWKVAGLDTGELFF
TRBV7-6	TRBJ2-7	CASSPGWGTSYEQYF
TRBV23-1	TRBJ2-3	CASIDSTDTQYF
TRBV11-2	TRBJ1-2	CASSPLGSGYTF
TRBV5-1	TRBJ2-2	CASSSGLAGPGELFF
TRBV6-1	TRBJ2-1	CASSERTSGRMHEQFF
TRBV4-2	TRBJ1-1	CASSQDPVNTEAFF
TRBV6-1	TRBJ2-1	CASSRGSANEQFF
TRBV19	TRBJ2-4	CASSSGLAIAKNIQYF
TRBV5-1	TRBJ2-2	CASSETVTGELFF
TRBV18	TRBJ2-2	CASSPSVTGELFF
TRBV6-4	TRBJ2-1	CARQTGTSGFSGNEQFF
TRBV27	TRBJ1-3	CASALYAQGGESSGNTIYF
TRBV6-5	TRBJ1-2	CASSYRSAGLNYGYTF
TRBV7-7	TRBJ2-5	CASSLKGIGETQYF
TRBV7-2	TRBJ2-1	CASGLAVNEQFF
TRBV7-8	TRBJ2-7	CASSSVSYEQYF
TRBV29-1	TRBJ2-6	CSVGGTGPSGANVLTF
TRBV7-8	TRBJ1-5	CASSSAGRDNQPQHF
TRBV5-1	TRBJ1-2	CASSLANYGYTF
TRBV7-2	TRBJ1-5	CASSSPDRYSNQPQHF
TRBV30	TRBJ2-7	CAWSLGYEQYF
TRBV2	TRBJ1-2	CASSLLGYTF
TRBV5-1	TRBJ2-3	CASSALDRTQYF
TRBV9	TRBJ2-2	CASTPGHRTGELFF